Listed below are T cell receptor beta chains from one sample, sequenced in a study of early stage breast cancer tumors. Profiling relied on immunoSEQ multiplex PCR, and the TCRdb table lists in-frame clones only, not all of them. The data show around 28,000 clones, roughly 80% seen once. The sample taken for sequencing was blood. Source of these receptors: a person aged 55 to 70 with breast cancer. Each CDR3 is given with its conserved first and last residue. The D gene is left open where the match is weak. Clone size is stated in some rows and not others, as once, few, many or a class when expanded.

v_call	d_call	clone_size	j_call	cdr3_aa	cdr3_nt
TRBV7-9	TRBD1	few	TRBJ2-7	CASSFTGAGEYF	TGTGCCAGCAGCTTTACAGGGGCCGGGGAGTACTTC
TRBV5-3	-	-	TRBJ2-7	CARSLRQRRVYEQYF	TGTGCCAGAAGCTTGAGACAGCGCCGAGTCTACGAGCAGTACTTC
TRBV27	TRBD2	-	TRBJ2-3	CASSLLVSGRTDTQYF	TGTGCCAGCAGTTTACTAGTGAGCGGGAGAACAGATACGCAGTATTTT
TRBV2	TRBD2	-	TRBJ2-7	CASQGVGGAYEQYF	TGTGCCTCCCAAGGAGTCGGGGGGGCCTACGAGCAGTACTTC
TRBV29-1	-	-	TRBJ2-3	CSVELYISGTTSTDTQYF	TGCAGCGTTGAACTTTATATATCCGGGACAACTAGCACAGATACGCAGTATTTT
TRBV28	-	-	TRBJ1-4	CASSPGPLFGRGSEKLFF	TGTGCCAGCAGCCCGGGGCCCCTTTTTGGGCGGGGTAGTGAAAAACTGTTTTTT
TRBV6-5	-	-	TRBJ2-5	CASRSTGKETQYF	TGTGCCAGCAGGTCGACAGGAAAAGAGACCCAGTACTTC
TRBV5-1	TRBD2	-	TRBJ2-7	CASSLGAGGPAEQYF	TGCGCCAGCAGCTTGGGGGCGGGGGGGCCCGCCGAGCAGTACTTC
TRBV27	TRBD2	-	TRBJ2-7	CASSLEQAGVGEQYF	TGTGCCAGCAGTTTAGAGCAAGCGGGAGTGGGCGAGCAGTACTTC
TRBV28	TRBD1	-	TRBJ1-4	CASTGQGREKLFF	TGTGCCAGCACGGGACAGGGGAGGGAAAAACTGTTTTTT
TRBV19	-	once	TRBJ2-7	CAIPRPAGNEQYF	TGTGCCATCCCCAGACCTGCGGGGAACGAGCAGTACTTC
TRBV10-1	TRBD2	-	TRBJ2-7	CASSRLAGGEQYF	TGCGCCAGCAGTCGACTAGCGGGAGGCGAGCAGTACTTC
TRBV11-2	TRBD2	once	TRBJ2-1	CASSYLAGEYNEQFF	TGTGCCAGCAGCTACCTGGCGGGGGAGTACAATGAGCAGTTCTTC
TRBV25-1	-	-	TRBJ1-1	CASEGQTLNTEAFF	TGTGCCAGCGAAGGACAGACCTTGAACACTGAAGCTTTCTTT
TRBV5-1	-	-	TRBJ1-5	CASSLESNQPQHF	TGCGCCAGCAGCTTGGAATCTAATCAGCCCCAGCATTTT
TRBV7-6	-	-	TRBJ1-2	CASSLGALPTYGYTF	TGTGCCAGCAGCCTGGGAGCTCTCCCCACCTATGGCTACACCTTC
TRBV19	-	-	TRBJ2-5	CASSGAGFRETQYF	TGTGCCAGTAGCGGGGCGGGATTTAGAGAGACCCAGTACTTC
TRBV18	TRBD2	-	TRBJ2-7	CASSPPWGGSTYEQYF	TGTGCCAGCTCACCACCGTGGGGAGGGTCGACCTACGAGCAGTACTTC
TRBV2	-	-	TRBJ2-3	CASSGTGRGRTDTQYF	TGTGCCAGCAGTGGGACAGGGAGGGGCCGCACAGATACGCAGTATTTT
TRBV29-1	-	-	TRBJ1-4	CSVGWGAATNEKLFF	TGCAGCGTTGGCTGGGGCGCCGCAACTAATGAAAAACTGTTTTTT
TRBV19	-	-	TRBJ2-7	CASSRGQSSYEQYF	TGTGCCAGTAGTAGGGGACAAAGCTCCTACGAGCAGTACTTC
TRBV7-3	-	-	TRBJ2-3	CASSLSGGGADTQYF	TGTGCCAGCAGCTTATCGGGTGGAGGTGCAGATACGCAGTATTTT
TRBV7-9	TRBD2	-	TRBJ2-7	CASSFSSGTAGEQYF	TGTGCCAGCAGCTTCTCTAGCGGCACGGCGGGTGAGCAGTACTTC
TRBV13	-	-	TRBJ1-2	CASSLFGRAEDAGYTF	TGTGCCAGCAGCTTATTCGGCAGGGCCGAAGATGCTGGCTACACCTTC
TRBV28	-	-	TRBJ1-1	CASSSPRGGRTEAFF	TGTGCCAGCAGTTCCCCCCGGGGGGGCAGAACTGAAGCTTTCTTT
TRBV5-1	-	-	TRBJ2-1	CASSNRLGSYNEQFF	TGCGCCAGCAGCAACAGGTTAGGTTCCTACAATGAGCAGTTCTTC
TRBV28	-	-	TRBJ1-5	CASSPWGDQPQHF	TGTGCCAGCAGTCCGTGGGGGGATCAGCCCCAGCATTTT
TRBV21-1	-	few	TRBJ2-1	CASSKKRGVNNEQFF	TGTGCCAGCAGCAAAAAGCGGGGGGTTAATAATGAGCAGTTCTTC
TRBV19	TRBD1	-	TRBJ2-7	CASSLTGPTHEQYF	TGTGCCAGTAGTCTGACAGGGCCCACCCACGAGCAGTACTTC
TRBV27	-	-	TRBJ2-7	CASSFRDTRSYEQYF	TGTGCCAGCAGTTTCCGGGACACCCGCTCCTACGAGCAGTACTTC
TRBV9	-	-	TRBJ2-7	CASSVGTDFSYEQYF	TGTGCCAGCAGCGTAGGAACAGATTTCTCCTACGAGCAGTACTTC
TRBV5-1	-	-	TRBJ2-5	CASSLDVSAQETQYF	TGCGCCAGCAGCTTGGATGTTAGCGCGCAAGAGACCCAGTACTTC
TRBV27	TRBD2	-	TRBJ2-1	CASSLSSSGGAGEQFF	TGTGCCAGCAGTTTATCTTCTAGCGGGGGGGCGGGGGAGCAGTTCTTC
TRBV29-1	TRBD1	-	TRBJ1-2	CSASSGTAFYGYTF	TGCAGCGCATCGTCCGGGACAGCCTTCTATGGCTACACCTTC
TRBV7-9	TRBD2	-	TRBJ2-1	CASSSLAGGDEQFF	TGTGCCAGCAGCTCCCTAGCGGGAGGGGACGAGCAGTTCTTC
TRBV5-1	-	-	TRBJ1-1	CASSLDPVNTEAFF	TGCGCCAGCAGCTTGGACCCGGTGAACACTGAAGCTTTCTTT
TRBV6-1	TRBD1	-	TRBJ2-6	CASSAYRGSGANVLTF	TGTGCCAGCAGTGCCTACAGGGGATCCGGGGCCAACGTCCTGACTTTC
TRBV6-5	TRBD1	-	TRBJ2-5	CASSRQGVETQYF	TGTGCCAGCAGTCGACAGGGAGTGGAGACCCAGTACTTC
TRBV5-6	TRBD1	-	TRBJ1-5	CASSGRQGGSNQPQHF	TGTGCCAGCAGCGGACGACAGGGGGGGAGCAATCAGCCCCAGCATTTT
TRBV6-5	-	-	TRBJ2-7	CASSWDSAYEQYF	TGTGCCAGCAGCTGGGACTCAGCCTACGAGCAGTACTTC
TRBV7-2	TRBD1	few	TRBJ2-4	CASSLGTGGVGNIQYF	TGTGCCAGCAGCTTAGGGACAGGGGGAGTGGGAAACATTCAGTACTTC